This T cell receptor beta chain was documented in a study of technical replicates of blood from a handful of donors. Germline assignment: CDR1 MGHRA and CDR2 YSYEKL. The CDR3 length is 17 residues. V was shortened by 1 base and J by 0 bases, with 13 bases between the two germline ends. Only in-frame clones appear in the TCRdb table, and some are missing; sequencing was by immunoSEQ multiplex PCR. This sample carries about 75,000 clones, approximately 97% of them seen once, and the ten largest clones take 0.18%. The source is a human donor in good health. The rearrangement uses TRBV4-1 and TRBJ1-3; tentative D call: TRBD1 (5 bases). What was sequenced was T cells isolated from PBMCs. CDR3: CASSQVWTLNSGNTIYF. The DNA for the CDR3 is TGCGCCAGCAGCCAAGTGTGGACACTAAACTCTGGAAACACCATATATTTT.